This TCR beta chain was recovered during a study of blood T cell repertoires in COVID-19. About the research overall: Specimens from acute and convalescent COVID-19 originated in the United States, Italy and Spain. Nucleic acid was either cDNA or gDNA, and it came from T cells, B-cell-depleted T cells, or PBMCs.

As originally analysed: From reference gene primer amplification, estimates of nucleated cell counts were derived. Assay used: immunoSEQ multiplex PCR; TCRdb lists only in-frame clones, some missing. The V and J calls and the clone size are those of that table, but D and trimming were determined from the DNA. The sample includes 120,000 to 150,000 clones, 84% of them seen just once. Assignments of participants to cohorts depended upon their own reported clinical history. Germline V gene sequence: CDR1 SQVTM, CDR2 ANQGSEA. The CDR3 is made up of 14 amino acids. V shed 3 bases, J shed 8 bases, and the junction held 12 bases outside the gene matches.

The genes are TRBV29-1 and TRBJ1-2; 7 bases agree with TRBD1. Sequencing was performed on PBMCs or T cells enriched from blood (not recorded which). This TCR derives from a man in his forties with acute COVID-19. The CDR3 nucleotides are TGCAGCGTTGATAGCAGACAGCAGGGGGACGGCTACACCTTC. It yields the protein CSVDSRQQGDGYTF.